Listed below are T cell receptor beta chains from one sample, sequenced in a study of breast tumors, draining lymph nodes, adjacent tissues. MiXCR, applied by TCRdb to the multiplex PCR reads, yields one record per CDR3 protein. Of approximately 190,000 distinct CDR3 sequences in the sample, 30% to 40% were seen once. What was sequenced was axillary lymph node tissue. The receptors come from a female donor with breast cancer. Some clones in this sample may be carry-over from other donors' samples. CDR3s include the opening cysteine and the closing phenylalanine or tryptophan. The D gene is left open where the match is weak. Clone size is shown for a subset of rows, as once, few, many or a class of expanded clone.

V: TRBV10-3; J: TRBJ2-7; size: many; D: -; DNA: TGTGCCATCAGTGGACAGGCCAGGGGTTCCTACGAGCAGTACTTC; CDR3: CAISGQARGSYEQYF
V: TRBV5-5; J: TRBJ2-3; size: many; D: TRBD2; DNA: TGTGCCAGCAGCTTGGCTGTAGCGGGGGTTTCGTATACGCAGTATTTT; CDR3: CASSLAVAGVSYTQYF
V: TRBV20-1; J: TRBJ2-7; size: many; D: -; DNA: TGCAGTGCTAGAGATCCCAGTTTACCCTCCTACGAGCAGTACTTC; CDR3: CSARDPSLPSYEQYF
V: TRBV5-1; J: TRBJ2-5; size: many; D: -; DNA: TGCGCCAGCAGCTTAGACCCTTGGGTAAACACCCAGTACTTC; CDR3: CASSLDPWVNTQYF
V: TRBV5-5; J: TRBJ1-1; size: -; D: TRBD1; DNA: TGTGCCAGCAGCCCTGGGACAGTAACTAATGAAGCTTTCTTT; CDR3: CASSPGTVTNEAFF
V: TRBV7-2; J: TRBJ1-1; size: -; D: -; DNA: TGTGCCAGCAGCTTAGCTATACAGGTGATGAACACTGAAGCTTTCTTT; CDR3: CASSLAIQVMNTEAFF
V: TRBV19; J: TRBJ1-2; size: -; D: -; DNA: TGTGCCAGTAGTATGACCTCCGGGACTGGTGGCTACACCTTC; CDR3: CASSMTSGTGGYTF
V: TRBV12-3/TRBV12-4; J: TRBJ2-1; size: many; D: -; DNA: TGTGCCAGCAGTTTTTTCAGGTGGGATGAGCAGTTCTTC; CDR3: CASSFFRWDEQFF
V: TRBV10-3; J: TRBJ2-1; size: -; D: -; DNA: TGTGCCATCAGTGTTTCTAGAGATGAGCTGACTCCTTACAATGAGCAGTTCTTC; CDR3: CAISVSRDELTPYNEQFF
V: TRBV19; J: TRBJ2-1; size: many; D: -; DNA: TGTGCCAGTAAGATTACTTCAAGTAATGAGCAGTTCTTC; CDR3: CASKITSSNEQFF
V: TRBV15; J: TRBJ2-3; size: -; D: -; DNA: TGTGCCACCAGCAGCTTTGGGGGGCCTACAGATACGCAGTATTTT; CDR3: CATSSFGGPTDTQYF
V: TRBV11-2; J: TRBJ2-5; size: -; D: -; DNA: TGTGCCAGCAGCTTAGTGGGGGGCGCGACGGGGGAGACCCAGTACTTC; CDR3: CASSLVGGATGETQYF
V: TRBV6-5; J: TRBJ2-2; size: -; D: TRBD1; DNA: TGTGCCACCGGCCATAGACAGGGCACCGGGGAGCTGTTTTTT; CDR3: CATGHRQGTGELFF
V: TRBV5-1; J: TRBJ2-5; size: few; D: -; DNA: TGCGCCAGCAGCTTGGGGTTGGACAGACACCTCCAAGAGACCCAGTACTTC; CDR3: CASSLGLDRHLQETQYF
V: TRBV25-1; J: TRBJ1-2; size: once; D: -; DNA: TGTGCCAGCAGTGCAGTGGCTATATTCTTATGTGCTAACTATGGCTACACCTTC; CDR3: CASSAVAIFLCANYGYTF
V: TRBV18; J: TRBJ2-2; size: many; D: -; DNA: TGTGCCAGCTCACCACTGGTCCCCGGGGAGCTGTTTTTT; CDR3: CASSPLVPGELFF
V: TRBV6-2/TRBV6-3; J: TRBJ2-7; size: many; D: -; DNA: TGTGCCAGCAGCCCCCCCTACTACGAGCAGTACTTC; CDR3: CASSPPYYEQYF
V: TRBV19; J: TRBJ1-5; size: -; D: -; DNA: TGTGCCAGTAGTTTACTCGACAGGATACTTAGCAATCAGCCCCAGCATTTT; CDR3: CASSLLDRILSNQPQHF
V: TRBV7-2; J: TRBJ2-3; size: many; D: -; DNA: TGTGCCAGCAGCTGGGGAGGTTCAGATACGCAGTATTTT; CDR3: CASSWGGSDTQYF
V: TRBV6-1; J: TRBJ1-2; size: many; D: -; DNA: TGTGCCAGCAGTGATCGGGGGTCTCACGGCTACACCTTC; CDR3: CASSDRGSHGYTF
V: TRBV30; J: TRBJ1-2; size: many; D: -; DNA: TGTGCCTGGAGTGGTCAGGGAGGAGTCGGAGGTCGCTTC; CDR3: CAWSGQGGVGGRF
V: TRBV6-2/TRBV6-3; J: TRBJ2-7; size: many; D: TRBD2; DNA: TGTGCCAGCAGTTACTCTCCAGCGGGAGAGACCTACGAGCAGTACTTC; CDR3: CASSYSPAGETYEQYF
V: TRBV20-1; J: TRBJ2-7; size: many; D: TRBD2; DNA: TGCAGTGCCTTTAGCGGGAGAGGGGACTACGAGCAGTACTTC; CDR3: CSAFSGRGDYEQYF
V: TRBV6-8; J: TRBJ2-3; size: -; D: -; DNA: TGTGCCAGCGAGACGGGCCGACGAGGTACGCAGTATTTT; CDR3: CASETGRRGTQYF
V: TRBV6-2/TRBV6-3; J: TRBJ2-2; size: -; D: -; DNA: TGTGCCAGCAGCCCTGGGACCCCGAACACCGGGGAGCTGTTTTTT; CDR3: CASSPGTPNTGELFF